Below, 25 T cell receptor beta chains from the same sample are listed, as sequenced in a study of blood T cell repertoires in COVID-19. The method was immunoSEQ multiplex PCR; TCRdb's version includes in-frame clones alone and lacks a portion of them. The table lists about 130,000 clones, about 80% of them singletons. Material for sequencing was PBMCs or T cells enriched from blood (not recorded which). Receptors were obtained from a man between 50 and 59 years old who had recovered from COVID-19.

The chain employs TRBV9 and TRBJ2-1; D might be TRBD2 (6 bases). The CDR3 covers 15 residues. V was cut by 0 bases and J by 2 bases, with 9 bases left in between. Germline lookup yields CDR1 SGDLS and CDR2 YYNGEE. CDR3 loop: CASSVAGEAYNEQFF. The DNA for the CDR3 is TGTGCCAGCAGCGTAGCTGGGGAGGCCTACAATGAGCAGTTCTTC.

A single count supports this clone. The rearrangement joins TRBV24-1 to TRBJ1-6, with TRBD1 as a possible D gene (6 bases). CDR3 length equals 13 residues. Looked up from germline, CDR1 is KGHDR and CDR2 is SFDVKD. The germline V and J ends were trimmed by 5 bases and 6 bases, with 7 bases remaining between them. The chain's CDR3 is CATSARGNSPLHF. The DNA for the CDR3 is TGTGCCACCAGTGCCAGGGGTAATTCACCCCTCCACTTT.

The rearrangement links TRBV5-6 to TRBJ1-5; a possible D gene is TRBD1 (5 bases). In germline, CDR1 is SGHDT, CDR2 YYEEEE. Trimming cost V 0 bases and J 5 bases, with 15 bases left between them. The CDR3 sequence is 16 residues long. For the CDR3, the DNA is TGTGCCAGCAGCTTGGTTAGAGCAGGGCCCCATCAGCCCCAGCATTTT. This encodes CASSLVRAGPHQPQHF.

This clone was seen just once. The V and J genes are TRBV27 and TRBJ2-7; D ambiguous. V gave up 4 bases and J gave up 2 bases, with 9 bases separating them. The germline gives CDR1 MNHEY, CDR2 SMNVEV (reference sequence). There are 13 residues in the CDR3. The CDR3 loop is CASSSWATYEQYF. The CDR3, as DNA: TGTGCCAGCAGTTCGTGGGCCACCTACGAGCAGTACTTC.

The V gene is TRBV7-2, the J gene TRBJ1-1; a weak D match, TRBD1 (5 bases). V was shortened by 5 bases and J by 0 bases, with 13 bases between the two germline ends. The CDR3 length is 15 residues. Germline CDR1 reads SGHTA; CDR2 reads FQGNSA. CDR3 amino acids: CASSPREGMNTEAFF. In DNA, the CDR3 is TGTGCCAGCAGCCCTCGGGAGGGGATGAACACTGAAGCTTTCTTT.

This chain joins TRBV6-5 and TRBJ1-3, with D possibly TRBD1 on 5 matching bases. The CDR3 spans 16 residues. The ends were cut back, 0 bases at V and 2 bases at J, with 11 bases in the middle. Germline CDR1 reads MNHEY; CDR2 reads SVGAGI. CDR3 nucleotide sequence: TGTGCCAGCAGTTACTCGGGCCAGGGTACTGGAAACACCATATATTTT. This sequence encodes CASSYSGQGTGNTIYF.

The gene calls are TRBV19 and TRBJ2-7; possible D gene TRBD2, 6 bases. The CDR3 totals 15 residues. Between the trimmed V and J ends, which lost 6 bases and 0 bases, there was a span of 15 bases. CDR1 LNHDA and CDR2 SQIVND come from the germline V gene (reference sequence). The CDR3 sequence is CASSLGLISSYEQYF. CDR3 nucleotides: TGTGCCAGTAGCCTGGGACTGATTTCCTCCTACGAGCAGTACTTC.

As DNA, the CDR3 is TGTGCCACCAGTGATGACAGAAACGAGCAGTACTTC. This gives the protein CATSDDRNEQYF. The rearrangement uses TRBV24-1 and TRBJ2-7; maybe TRBD1 (5 bases). The CDR3 sequence is 12 residues long. The V gene lost 3 bases and the J gene lost 5 bases, with 7 bases spanning the gap. The germline CDR1 and CDR2 sequences are KGHDR and SFDVKD.

This chain uses TRBV6-6 with TRBJ1-4; 11 bases are shared with TRBD1. The V and J ends lost 2 bases and 8 bases, in that order; junction bases with no gene match: 4. The CDR3 is made up of 15 amino acids. Germline V gives CDR1 MNHNY, CDR2 SVGAGI (reference sequence). CDR3 sequence: CASSYPGQGEEKLFF. CDR3 nucleotide sequence: TGTGCCAGCAGTTACCCGGGACAGGGGGAGGAAAAACTGTTTTTT.

The chain is built from TRBV5-1 and TRBJ1-2; 10 bases match TRBD1. The CDR3 sequence is 13 residues long. Germline loops: CDR1 SGHRS, CDR2 YFSETQ. Trimming cost V 9 bases and J 8 bases; bases outside gene matches: 10. For the CDR3, the DNA is TGCGCCACTTCCCGGGACAGGGGTTACGGCTACACCTTC. Its translation: CATSRDRGYGYTF.

On this clone: The sample contains more than one DNA sequence encoding this CDR3. The chain links TRBV4-3 to TRBJ2-7; a possible D gene is TRBD2 (5 bases). The CDR3 extends over 15 amino acids. Trimming shortened V by 0 bases and J by 0 bases, and 9 bases separated the two germline ends. Germline V gene data show CDR1 as LGHNA and CDR2 as YSLEER. The CDR3 loop is CASSQDRGFSYEQYF. CDR3 nucleotides: TGCGCCAGCAGCCAAGATCGCGGGTTCTCCTACGAGCAGTACTTC.

This chain connects TRBV19 to TRBJ1-4; 7 bases are a match to TRBD1. The V gene's germline CDR1 is LNHDA and CDR2 SQIVND (reference sequence). With 9 bases clipped from V and 5 bases from J, the junction kept 12 bases outside the gene matches. The CDR3 runs to 15 residues. CDR3 nucleotides: TGTGCCAGCCGAACCGCCGGGACAGAGAATGAAAAACTGTTTTTT. The encoded protein is CASRTAGTENEKLFF.

V and J are TRBV13 and TRBJ2-5; 9 nucleotides align to TRBD2. In germline, CDR1 is PRHDT, CDR2 FYEKMQ (reference sequence). V shed 3 bases, J shed 5 bases, and the junction held 7 bases outside the gene matches. This CDR3 contains 15 residues. CDR3 sequence reads: CASSLVRGGGETQYF. CDR3 DNA sequence: TGTGCCAGCAGCTTGGTGCGGGGGGGTGGTGAGACCCAGTACTTC.

The gene calls are TRBV11-2 and TRBJ2-1; tentative D call: TRBD2 (5 bases). The germline V and J ends were trimmed by 6 bases and 0 bases, with 9 bases remaining between them. The CDR3 is made up of 14 amino acids. Germline CDR1 is SGHAT and CDR2 is FQNNGV. In DNA, the CDR3 is TGTGCCAGCAGACGGGATACCTCCTACAATGAGCAGTTCTTC. It is translated as CASRRDTSYNEQFF.

The V call is TRBV19, the J call TRBJ2-1, with 11 bases aligning to TRBD2. The V gene end was trimmed by 4 bases and the J gene end by 4 bases; junction bases not matched to a gene: 9. The CDR3 is 17 residues long. Germline assignment: CDR1 LNHDA and CDR2 SQIVND (reference sequence). The CDR3 bases are TGTGCCAGTAGTACCTCCGTAACTAGCGGGGGATACAATGAGCAGTTCTTC. As protein: CASSTSVTSGGYNEQFF.

The chain has TRBV28 and TRBJ1-6; D remains ambiguous. Trimming pared 3 bases from V and 7 bases from J, leaving 7 bases between. Per the germline V gene, CDR1 is MDHEN and CDR2 is SYDVKM. There are 13 residues in the CDR3. In DNA form, the CDR3 reads TGTGCCAGCAGTTTGACTGAGAATTCACCCCTCCACTTT. Its protein is CASSLTENSPLHF. Based on the CDR3 plus reference TRBV28 and TRBJ1-6, the full variable domain is DVKVTQSSRYLVKRTGEKVFLECVQDMDHENMFWYRQDPGLGLRLIYFSYDVKMKEKGDIPEGYSVSREKKERFSLILESASTNQTSMYLCASSLTENSPLHFGNGTRLTVT.

The chain recombines TRBV5-5 with TRBJ2-7, with 8 bases that match TRBD1. The CDR3 spans 15 residues. From germline, CDR1 is SGHKS and CDR2 YYEKEE (reference sequence). V trimming: 3 bases; J trimming: 2 bases; junction bases outside the gene matches: 7. In nucleotides, the CDR3 is TGTGCCAGCAGCTCTGTCAGGGGGCCGGCCTACGAGCAGTACTTC. As protein: CASSSVRGPAYEQYF.

The V gene is TRBV28, the J gene TRBJ1-4, with 7 bases aligning to TRBD1. Germline trimming cut 5 bases from V and 7 bases from J; bases unmatched to any gene: 10. The CDR3 totals 15 residues. Per germline, CDR1 MDHEN and CDR2 SYDVKM. CDR3 loop: CASSPAGGFSEKLFF. Here the CDR3 DNA reads TGTGCCAGCAGTCCGGCAGGGGGTTTCAGTGAAAAACTGTTTTTT. The whole variable domain, remainder taken from reference TRBV28 and TRBJ1-4, is DVKVTQSSRYLVKRTGEKVFLECVQDMDHENMFWYRQDPGLGLRLIYFSYDVKMKEKGDIPEGYSVSREKKERFSLILESASTNQTSMYLCASSPAGGFSEKLFFGSGTQLSVL.

The CDR3 here is CASGSGQGLNQPQHF. The DNA of the CDR3 is TGTGCTAGTGGTTCGGGACAGGGTTTGAATCAGCCCCAGCATTTT. The chain uses TRBV12-5 and TRBJ1-5; 9 bases are a match to TRBD1. There are 15 residues in the CDR3. The germline CDR1 and CDR2 sequences are LGHNT and FRNRAP. V was pared by 4 bases and J by 4 bases, with 5 bases of the junction left unmatched.

The chain recombines TRBV6-2 or TRBV6-3 with TRBJ1-1, with 8 bases lining up with TRBD1. After removal of 5 bases from V and 6 bases from J, the junction contained 8 bases not matched to a gene. Per germline, CDR1 MNHEY and CDR2 SVGEGT. The CDR3 runs to 14 residues. The CDR3 DNA is TGTGCCAGCAGTCCCCTGACAGGGGCCGCTGAAGCTTTCTTT. Protein: CASSPLTGAAEAFF.

The chain carries TRBV28 and TRBJ1-5; TRBD1 is a possible D gene (5 bases). The V and J ends lost 7 bases and 3 bases respectively, with 13 bases between them. Germline values: CDR1 MDHEN, CDR2 SYDVKM. This CDR3 is 14 amino acids long. This chain's CDR3 is CASTEQVVNQPQHF. The CDR3 DNA is TGTGCCAGCACCGAACAGGTAGTCAATCAGCCCCAGCATTTT.

V gene TRBV6-5 combines with J gene TRBJ1-2; D unresolved. Trimming pared 8 bases from V and 0 bases from J, leaving 10 bases between. The CDR3 sequence is 13 residues long. The germline gives CDR1 MNHEY, CDR2 SVGAGI. The CDR3 nucleotides are TGTGCCAGCGATATCTCAGCTAACTATGGCTACACCTTC. Amino acids: CASDISANYGYTF.

This clone was picked up one time. This chain uses TRBV5-6 with TRBJ2-5; D perhaps matches TRBD1 (6 bases). Trimming removed 2 bases from V and 1 base from J, with 15 bases in between. The germline CDR1 and CDR2 sequences are SGHDT and YYEEEE. The CDR3 totals 16 residues. CDR3 sequence reads: CASSFRGQRIQETQYF. CDR3 DNA sequence: TGTGCCAGCAGCTTTAGGGGACAACGAATCCAAGAGACCCAGTACTTC.

The rearrangement joins TRBV7-3 to TRBJ2-1; no firm D call. CDR1 is SGHTA and CDR2 is FQGTGA in the germline V gene. The length of the CDR3 is 13 residues. V lost 2 bases, J lost 5 bases, and 7 bases lay in between. The CDR3: CASSLVSHNEQFF. The CDR3 nucleotides read TGTGCCAGCAGCTTAGTTAGCCACAATGAGCAGTTCTTC.

V gene TRBV27 combines with J gene TRBJ1-5, with D possibly TRBD1 on 6 matching bases. Germline-derived CDR1 and CDR2 are MNHEY and SMNVEV (reference sequence). This CDR3 comprises 15 residues. V was clipped by 8 bases and J by 2 bases, with 16 bases between them. CDR3 nucleotide sequence: TGTGCCAGCGGGGGAACAGGGTTCCGCAATCAGCCCCAGCATTTT. Translation: CASGGTGFRNQPQHF.